This T cell receptor (beta chain) was sequenced in a study of blood T cell repertoires in COVID-19. Across the study: Samples taken during acute and convalescent COVID-19 were collected in the United States, Italy and Spain.

CDR1 and CDR2 from the germline V gene are MDHEN and SYDVKM. This CDR3 contains 14 residues. Germline trimming cut 3 bases from V and 2 bases from J; bases unmatched to any gene: 4. Per the authors' pipeline: Cell counts per sample came from amplifying reference gene primers. Sequenced by immunoSEQ multiplex PCR; TCRdb stores in-frame clones only, minus some. The V and J calls and clone size are taken from that table; D and trimming were inferred from the DNA. The profile covers about 480,000 clones, with around 89% appearing a single time and over 1.5% taken by the ten largest. Participants reported their clinical history, and cohort assignment relied on those reports. Recovery among Cohort 3 donors was established by two negative PCRs, clearance, or symptom resolution.

The sequencing input was PBMCs or T cells enriched from blood (not recorded which). The chain combines TRBV28 with TRBJ2-7; 7 nucleotides line up with TRBD2. The TCR sequence derives from a woman aged 40 to 50 who had recovered from COVID-19. The CDR3 region has the DNA TGTGCCAGCAGTTTGGGGAGGGGCCCCTACGAGCAGTACTTC. It yields the protein CASSLGRGPYEQYF.